Each of the 26 T cell receptor beta chains below was sequenced from the same sample in a study of OX40 agonist ivuxolimab in advanced cancers. Only in-frame clones appear in the TCRdb table, and some are missing; sequencing was by immunoSEQ multiplex PCR. This sample has 57,000 or so clones, with about nine tenths found just once. This sample comprised CD4+ or CD8+ T cells sorted from blood, obtained in a trial of the OX40 agonist ivuxolimab. The origin of the receptors is an adult with an advanced solid tumor such as melanoma, head and neck, liver or kidney cancer.

This clone was detected only once. Written as DNA, the CDR3 is TGTGCCAGCAGCTACACCGGGGAGCTGTTTTTT. This gives the protein CASSYTGELFF. The chain employs TRBV11-3 and TRBJ2-2; no clear D. The CDR3 is made up of 11 amino acids. The germline V gene encodes CDR1 SGHNT and CDR2 YENEEA. V shed 4 bases and J shed 3 bases, with 0 bases lying between them.

V and J are TRBV13 and TRBJ2-1; D ambiguous. Germline lookup yields CDR1 PRHDT and CDR2 FYEKMQ (reference sequence). This CDR3 contains 12 residues. V lost 6 bases, J lost 6 bases, and 9 bases lay in between. The CDR3 reads CASSLGGNEQFF. In nucleotides, the CDR3 is TGTGCCAGCAGTTTGGGTGGCAATGAGCAGTTCTTC.

This chain joins TRBV7-8 and TRBJ1-5; 7 bases are a match to TRBD1. The CDR3 is made up of 15 amino acids. Germline CDR1 is SGHVS and CDR2 is FQNEAQ. V lost 5 bases to trimming and J lost 6 bases; unmatched junction nucleotides: 10. CDR3 DNA: TGTGCCAGCAGCCCGGTGTCGTACAGGGGTCAGCCCCAGCATTTT. Translated, it gives CASSPVSYRGQPQHF.

The J gene is TRBJ2-5, the V gene TRBV28, with D uncertain. The CDR3 is 12 residues long. V lost 5 bases and J 2 bases, leaving 6 bases between the germline ends. Germline CDR1 reads MDHEN; CDR2 reads SYDVKM. CDR3 residues: CASSPKQETQYF. For the CDR3, the DNA is TGTGCCAGCAGTCCTAAACAAGAGACCCAGTACTTC.

The chain recombines TRBV5-6 with TRBJ2-7; D is perhaps TRBD1 or TRBD2 (6 bases each). Per the germline V gene, CDR1 is SGHDT and CDR2 is YYEEEE. Trimming removed 3 bases at V and 7 bases at J, with 14 bases between. CDR3 size: 13 residues. CDR3 loop: CASSWGARGEQYF. CDR3 in DNA: TGTGCCAGCAGCTGGGGGGCCAGGGGTGAGCAGTACTTC.

J is TRBJ2-7 and V is TRBV6-5; D gene ambiguous. Trimming removed 0 bases from V and 2 bases from J, with 11 bases in between. CDR3 length: 15 residues. The germline V gene has CDR1 MNHEY and CDR2 SVGAGI. In nucleotides, the CDR3 is TGTGCCAGCAGTTACTCTTTCCCTGTCGCCTACGAGCAGTACTTC. As protein: CASSYSFPVAYEQYF.

DNA for the CDR3: TGTGCCAGCAGCCCTATAGCGGGAGGGTCCTACAATGAGCAGTTCTTC. Translated, it gives CASSPIAGGSYNEQFF. The chain links TRBV28 to TRBJ2-1, with TRBD2 identical over 11 bases. Germline values: CDR1 MDHEN, CDR2 SYDVKM. The trim removed 6 bases at V and 1 base at J, leaving 5 bases unmatched. The CDR3 is 16 amino acids.

The chain employs TRBV28 and TRBJ2-2; no firm D call. The CDR3 has 15 amino acids. Germline V gene lookup returns CDR1 MDHEN and CDR2 SYDVKM. V shed 3 bases and J shed 3 bases, with 11 bases lying between them. CDR3 sequence: CASSFFPSYTGELFF. The CDR3, as DNA: TGTGCCAGCAGTTTCTTCCCGAGTTACACCGGGGAGCTGTTTTTT.

The rearrangement links TRBV11-2 to TRBJ2-1; 7 bases line up with TRBD2. Germline lookup yields CDR1 SGHAT and CDR2 FQNNGV. The CDR3 runs 14 residues. With V trimmed by 6 bases and J by 0 bases, 2 bases remained unmatched. CDR3 loop: CASSQRDSYNEQFF. The CDR3 nucleotides are TGTGCCAGCAGTCAGCGGGACTCCTACAATGAGCAGTTCTTC.

The genes are TRBV5-1 and TRBJ2-7, with D unclear. V was clipped by 4 bases and J by 3 bases, with 8 bases between them. Per germline, CDR1 SGHRS and CDR2 YFSETQ. CDR3 length equals 12 residues. CDR3 DNA: TGCGCCAGCAGCAACGGAAACTACGAGCAGTACTTC. This translates into CASSNGNYEQYF.

The rearrangement uses TRBV19 and TRBJ2-5; D might be TRBD2 (6 bases). Trimming took 5 bases from V and 5 from J, leaving 12 bases between them. CDR1 and CDR2 from the germline V gene are LNHDA and SQIVND (reference sequence). The CDR3 consists of 13 residues. In DNA form, the CDR3 reads TGTGCCAGTAGTCAGCGGGTCTTGGAGACCCAGTACTTC. Amino acid sequence: CASSQRVLETQYF.

The V gene is TRBV7-8, the J gene TRBJ2-1, with D possibly called TRBD1 or TRBD2 (5 bases each). The CDR3 contains 15 residues. CDR1 is SGHVS, CDR2 FQNEAQ, per germline. V was clipped by 1 base and J by 3 bases, with 10 bases between them. The CDR3 spells CASSLVGTGYNEQFF. The CDR3, as DNA: TGTGCCAGCAGCTTAGTAGGGACCGGCTACAATGAGCAGTTCTTC.

The gene calls are TRBV4-3 and TRBJ1-1; 7 bases align to TRBD1. The CDR3 extends over 17 amino acids. V lost 0 bases, J lost 5 bases, and 12 bases stayed unmatched. Germline V gene sequence: CDR1 LGHNA, CDR2 YSLEER. This CDR3 is CASSQDRSGGRWTEAFF. The CDR3 nucleotides are TGCGCCAGCAGCCAAGATCGTTCAGGGGGTCGATGGACTGAAGCTTTCTTT.

V is TRBV4-2 and J is TRBJ2-7, with 7 bases lining up with TRBD1. In germline, CDR1 is LGHNA, CDR2 YNFKEQ. Unmatched junction bases numbered 3, after V lost 0 bases and J lost 4 bases. The CDR3 consists of 14 residues. The CDR3 DNA reads TGTGCCAGCAGCCAAGATACAGGGGCTTACGAGCAGTACTTC. Translating gives CASSQDTGAYEQYF.

The chain is built from TRBV7-8 and TRBJ2-1; D is possibly TRBD2 (7 bases). The CDR3 is 15 amino acids. Germline V gives CDR1 SGHVS, CDR2 FQNEAQ. The germline V and J ends were trimmed by 3 bases and 1 base, with 10 bases remaining between them. DNA for the CDR3: TGTGCCAGCAGCTTGGGAGGGGGGTCCTACAATGAGCAGTTCTTC. Translating it yields CASSLGGGSYNEQFF. The entire variable domain, with the rest obtained from reference TRBV7-8 and TRBJ2-1, is as follows: GAGVSQSPRYKVAKRGQDVALRCDPISGHVSLFWYQQALGQGPEFLTYFQNEAQLDKSGLPSDRFFAERPEGSVSTLKIQRTQQEDSAVYLCASSLGGGSYNEQFFGPGTRLTVL.

This clone was seen more than once but under ten times. V is TRBV4-3 and J is TRBJ2-1; possibly TRBD2 for D (5 bases). The V gene's germline CDR1 is LGHNA and CDR2 YSLEER. There are 17 residues in the CDR3. V was pared by 0 bases and J by 3 bases, with 15 bases between. CDR3 protein: CASSQELAGIDYNEQFF. CDR3 sequence (DNA): TGCGCCAGCAGCCAAGAGCTCGCCGGGATTGACTACAATGAGCAGTTCTTC.

In this sample, this clone turned up a few times. The genes are TRBV4-2 and TRBJ2-3; no firm D call. The CDR3 runs to 15 residues. CDR1 and CDR2 from the germline V gene are LGHNA and YNFKEQ. Trimming removed 0 bases at V and 3 bases at J, with 10 bases between. In DNA, the CDR3 is TGTGCCAGCAGCCAAGATAGGAGCCCGACAGATACGCAGTATTTT. This translates into CASSQDRSPTDTQYF.

V is TRBV15 and J is TRBJ2-1, with D perhaps TRBD1 or TRBD2 (5 bases each). This CDR3 is 13 amino acids long. Germline V lookup: CDR1 LNHNV, CDR2 YYDKDF (reference sequence). The V end lost 9 bases, the J end lost 6 bases, and 15 bases lay between the germline ends. For the CDR3, the DNA is TGTGCCACGGGGGAGCGGACTGCCAATGAGCAGTTCTTC. Protein product: CATGERTANEQFF. The variable domain in full, completed from reference TRBV15 and TRBJ2-1, reads DAMVIQNPRYQVTQFGKPVTLSCSQTLNHNVMYWYQQKSSQAPKLLFHYYDKDFNNEADTPDNFQSRRPNTSFCFLDIRSPGLGDTAMYLCATGERTANEQFFGPGTRLTVL.

On this clone: One junction end does not reproduce the germline sequence, and a read error may be involved. This chain connects TRBV28 to TRBJ2-7; TRBD2 might be the D (7 bases). Germline lookup yields CDR1 MDHEN and CDR2 SYDVKM. This CDR3 comprises 14 residues. The CDR3 protein is CASRQGLNSHEQYF. CDR3 DNA sequence: TGTGCCAGCAGACAGGGACTAAACTCCCACGAGCAGTACTTC.

The chain has TRBV27 and TRBJ2-1; a weak D match, TRBD2 (5 bases). Trimming pared 4 bases from V and 8 bases from J, leaving 9 bases between. Per germline, CDR1 MNHEY and CDR2 SMNVEV (reference sequence). This CDR3 is built from 12 residues. As DNA, the CDR3 is TGTGCCAGCAGTTCGAGCGGCGATGAGCAGTTCTTC. Residues: CASSSSGDEQFF.

The J gene is TRBJ1-2, the V gene TRBV4-3, with a possible D match to TRBD1 (5 bases). The V gene lost 4 bases and the J gene lost 4 bases, with 13 bases spanning the gap. CDR1 and CDR2 (germline): LGHNA, YSLEER. The CDR3 contains 14 residues. CDR3 residues: CASSRNQGGYGYTF. In nucleotides, the CDR3 is TGCGCCAGCAGCCGTAACCAGGGTGGCTATGGCTACACCTTC.

This clone was counted only a few times. The CDR3 DNA follows: TGTGCCAGCAGCCCACCGGGACTAGGGACCAGGACCCAGTACTTC. Amino acid sequence: CASSPPGLGTRTQYF. The chain couples TRBV7-8 to TRBJ2-5; 8 bases are shared with TRBD2. The germline CDR1 and CDR2 sequences are SGHVS and FQNEAQ. The V segment lost 5 bases and the J segment 7 bases; nucleotides outside the gene matches: 12. CDR3 length: 15 residues.

This clone appeared a few times. The rearrangement joins TRBV10-3 to TRBJ1-2, with a tentative D call TRBD1 (6 bases). V shed 3 bases and J shed 8 bases, with 13 bases lying between them. CDR3 length equals 13 residues. Per the germline V gene, CDR1 is ENHRY and CDR2 is SYGVKD. CDR3 sequence: CAISDTQGGGYTF. CDR3 in DNA: TGTGCCATCAGTGATACACAGGGCGGAGGCTACACCTTC.

J is TRBJ2-5 and V is TRBV28; D remains unclear. Germline values: CDR1 MDHEN, CDR2 SYDVKM. Trimming removed 7 bases at V and 2 bases at J, with 8 bases between. This CDR3 comprises 12 residues. CDR3 loop: CASTGTQETQYF. For the CDR3, the DNA is TGTGCCAGCACAGGAACACAAGAGACCCAGTACTTC.

This rearrangement joins TRBV27 to TRBJ2-7; D may be TRBD1 or TRBD2 (5 bases each). The CDR3 consists of 14 residues. V dropped 2 bases and J dropped 2 bases, with 10 bases sitting between them. The germline V gene encodes CDR1 MNHEY and CDR2 SMNVEV (reference sequence). Written as DNA, the CDR3 is TGTGCCAGCAGTTTAATCCAGGGACCCTACGAGCAGTACTTC. Translating gives CASSLIQGPYEQYF.

This clone was counted a single time. This chain connects TRBV27 to TRBJ2-1; maybe TRBD2 (5 bases). Germline CDR1 reads MNHEY; CDR2 reads SMNVEV (reference sequence). The CDR3 contains 15 residues. V gave up 4 bases and J gave up 4 bases, with 14 bases separating them. The CDR3 DNA reads TGTGCCAGCAGTTCCCTCCACCGGACTTACAATGAGCAGTTCTTC. Its protein is CASSSLHRTYNEQFF.